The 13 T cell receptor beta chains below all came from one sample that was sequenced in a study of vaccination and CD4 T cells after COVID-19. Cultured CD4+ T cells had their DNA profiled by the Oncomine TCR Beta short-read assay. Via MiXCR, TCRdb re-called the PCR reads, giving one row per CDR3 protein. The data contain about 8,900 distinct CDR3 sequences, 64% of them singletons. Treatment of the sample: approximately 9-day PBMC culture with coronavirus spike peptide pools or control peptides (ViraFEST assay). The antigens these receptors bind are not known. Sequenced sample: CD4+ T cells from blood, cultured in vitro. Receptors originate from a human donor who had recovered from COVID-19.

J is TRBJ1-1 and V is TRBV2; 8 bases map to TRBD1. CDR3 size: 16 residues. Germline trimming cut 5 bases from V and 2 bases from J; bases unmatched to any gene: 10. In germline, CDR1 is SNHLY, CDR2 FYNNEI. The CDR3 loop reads CASSYNRDRPNTEAFF. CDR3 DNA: TGTGCCAGCAGTTACAATCGGGACAGGCCAAACACTGAAGCTTTCTTT.

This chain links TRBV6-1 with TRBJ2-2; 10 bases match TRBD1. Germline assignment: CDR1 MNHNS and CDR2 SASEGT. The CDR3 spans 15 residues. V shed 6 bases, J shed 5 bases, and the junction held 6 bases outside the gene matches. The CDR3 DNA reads TGTGCCAGCAGGACAGGGGGCGCAGGAACCGGGGAGCTGTTTTTT. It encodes CASRTGGAGTGELFF.

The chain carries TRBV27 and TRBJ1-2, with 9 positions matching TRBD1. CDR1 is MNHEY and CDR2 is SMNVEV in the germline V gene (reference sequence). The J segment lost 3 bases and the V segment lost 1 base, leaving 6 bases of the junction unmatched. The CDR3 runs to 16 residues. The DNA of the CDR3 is TGTGCCAGCAGTTTATACGCTACAGGGGGCTACTATGGCTACACCTTC. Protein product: CASSLYATGGYYGYTF.

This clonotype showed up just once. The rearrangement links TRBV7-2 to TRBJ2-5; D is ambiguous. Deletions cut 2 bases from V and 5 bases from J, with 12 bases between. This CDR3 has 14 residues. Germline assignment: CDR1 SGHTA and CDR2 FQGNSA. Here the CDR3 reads CASSLLLFGETQYF. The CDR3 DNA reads TGTGCCAGCAGCTTACTCCTTTTCGGGGAGACCCAGTACTTC.

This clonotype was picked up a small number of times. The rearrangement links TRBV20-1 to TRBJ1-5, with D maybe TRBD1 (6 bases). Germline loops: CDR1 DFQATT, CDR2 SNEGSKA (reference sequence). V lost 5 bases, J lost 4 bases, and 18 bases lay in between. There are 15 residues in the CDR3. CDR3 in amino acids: CSAHRGGRTNQPQHF. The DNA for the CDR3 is TGCAGTGCTCACCGGGGGGGCAGGACTAATCAGCCCCAGCATTTT.

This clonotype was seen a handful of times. The CDR3 sequence: CASSLRRNTGELFF. DNA of the CDR3: TGTGCCAGCAGTTTAAGGAGGAACACCGGGGAGCTGTTTTTT. The V and J genes are TRBV27 and TRBJ2-2; D is undetermined. CDR1 and CDR2 (germline): MNHEY, SMNVEV (reference sequence). Between the trimmed V and J ends, which lost 2 bases and 1 base, there was a span of 5 bases. This CDR3 comprises 14 residues.

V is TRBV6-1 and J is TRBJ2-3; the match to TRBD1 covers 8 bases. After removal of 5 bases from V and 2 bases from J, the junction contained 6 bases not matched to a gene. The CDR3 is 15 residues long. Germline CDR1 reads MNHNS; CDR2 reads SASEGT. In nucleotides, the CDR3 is TGTGCCAGCAGTCCCGGACAGGGAATCACAGATACGCAGTATTTT. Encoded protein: CASSPGQGITDTQYF.

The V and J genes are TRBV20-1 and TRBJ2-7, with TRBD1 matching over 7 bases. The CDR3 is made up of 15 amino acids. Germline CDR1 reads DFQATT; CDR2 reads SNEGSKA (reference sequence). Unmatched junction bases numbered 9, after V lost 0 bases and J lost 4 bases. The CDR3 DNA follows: TGCAGTGCTAGAGATGCAGGGGGAACAGGGTACGAGCAGTACTTC. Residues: CSARDAGGTGYEQYF.

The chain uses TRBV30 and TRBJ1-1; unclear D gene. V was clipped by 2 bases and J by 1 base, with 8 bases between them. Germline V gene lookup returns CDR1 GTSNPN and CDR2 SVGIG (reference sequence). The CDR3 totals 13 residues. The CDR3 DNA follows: TGTGCCTGGAGTATGGGAGGGAACACTGAAGCTTTCTTT. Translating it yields CAWSMGGNTEAFF.

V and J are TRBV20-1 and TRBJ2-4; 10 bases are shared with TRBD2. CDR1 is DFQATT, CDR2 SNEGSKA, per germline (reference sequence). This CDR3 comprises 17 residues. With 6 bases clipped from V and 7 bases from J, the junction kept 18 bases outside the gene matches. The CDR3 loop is CSARVLAGRYGRNIQYF. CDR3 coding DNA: TGCAGTGCGAGGGTACTAGCGGGACGTTATGGGAGGAACATTCAGTACTTC.

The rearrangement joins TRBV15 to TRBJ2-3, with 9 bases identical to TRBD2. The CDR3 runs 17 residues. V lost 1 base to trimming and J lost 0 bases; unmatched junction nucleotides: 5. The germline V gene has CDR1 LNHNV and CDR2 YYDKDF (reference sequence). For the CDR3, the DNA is TGTGCCACCAGCAGAGTTGCTAGCGGGGTGAGCACAGATACGCAGTATTTT. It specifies CATSRVASGVSTDTQYF. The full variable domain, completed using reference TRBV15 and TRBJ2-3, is DAMVIQNPRYQVTQFGKPVTLSCSQTLNHNVMYWYQQKSSQAPKLLFHYYDKDFNNEADTPDNFQSRRPNTSFCFLDIRSPGLGDTAMYLCATSRVASGVSTDTQYFGPGTRLTVL.

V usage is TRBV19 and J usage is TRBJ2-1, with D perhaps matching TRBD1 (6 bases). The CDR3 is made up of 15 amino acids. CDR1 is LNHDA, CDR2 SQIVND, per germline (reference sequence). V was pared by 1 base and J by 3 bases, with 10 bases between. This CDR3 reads CASSIGNRDYNEQFF. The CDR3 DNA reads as TGTGCCAGTAGTATAGGCAACAGGGACTACAATGAGCAGTTCTTC.

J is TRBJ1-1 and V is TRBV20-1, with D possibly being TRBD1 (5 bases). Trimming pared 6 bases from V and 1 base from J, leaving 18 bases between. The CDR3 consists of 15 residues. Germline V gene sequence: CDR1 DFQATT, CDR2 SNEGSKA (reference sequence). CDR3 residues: CSAHSVSGRNTEAFF. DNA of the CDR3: TGCAGTGCCCACTCTGTCTCAGGGAGGAACACTGAAGCTTTCTTT.